This T cell receptor (beta chain) emerged from a study of cytomegalovirus exposure and HLA in healthy donors. Study-wide results and caveats: A highly shared variant cluster was judged a likely technical artifact. In a later analysis, productive TCRs from donors in an Asian-associated ancestry cluster reportedly carried fewer N-insertions than the cohort mean.

Of note for this clone: No antigen is known for it.

Germline V gene data show CDR1 as MGHRA and CDR2 as YSYEKL. The CDR3 is 16 amino acids. V gave up 3 bases and J gave up 4 bases, with 17 bases separating them. The study ran its PCR with 60 Vbeta and 13 Jbeta primers. Sequencing used immunoSEQ multiplex PCR; TCRdb keeps in-frame clones, though not all of them. The sample consists of about 130,000 clones, over 70% of them appearing once. The material sequenced was PBMCs. This TCR was sampled from a man aged 35-49 years in good health and CMV-seronegative. The rearrangement links TRBV4-1 to TRBJ2-3, with D perhaps matching TRBD2 (5 bases). In DNA, the CDR3 is TGCGCCAGCAGCCACTTTTGGGGAGAGGCGTCAGATACGCAGTATTTT. This gives the protein CASSHFWGEASDTQYF.